The entry that follows covers one T cell receptor (beta chain) sequence. This sample was taken from a study of blood T cell repertoires in COVID-19. Germline V CDR1 and CDR2: MNHEY, SMNVEV (reference sequence). The CDR3 contains 15 residues. V was trimmed by 2 bases and J by 1 base, leaving 9 bases between them. Under the authors' procedure: Counts of nucleated cells, estimated from reference gene primer amplification, were obtained. Clones were read by immunoSEQ multiplex PCR, and TCRdb kept only the in-frame ones, dropping some. V, J and clone size derive from that table, while D and trimming were established from the DNA sequence. This table holds 200,000 to 250,000 clones, under 85% found once.

The chain has TRBV27 and TRBJ1-5; maybe TRBD1 (6 bases). This receptor was obtained from a woman over 75 with COVID-19, enrolled during active disease. The material sequenced was peripheral blood. The CDR3 reads CASSLIQGSNQPQHF. The CDR3 bases are TGTGCCAGCAGTTTAATCCAGGGGAGCAATCAGCCCCAGCATTTT.